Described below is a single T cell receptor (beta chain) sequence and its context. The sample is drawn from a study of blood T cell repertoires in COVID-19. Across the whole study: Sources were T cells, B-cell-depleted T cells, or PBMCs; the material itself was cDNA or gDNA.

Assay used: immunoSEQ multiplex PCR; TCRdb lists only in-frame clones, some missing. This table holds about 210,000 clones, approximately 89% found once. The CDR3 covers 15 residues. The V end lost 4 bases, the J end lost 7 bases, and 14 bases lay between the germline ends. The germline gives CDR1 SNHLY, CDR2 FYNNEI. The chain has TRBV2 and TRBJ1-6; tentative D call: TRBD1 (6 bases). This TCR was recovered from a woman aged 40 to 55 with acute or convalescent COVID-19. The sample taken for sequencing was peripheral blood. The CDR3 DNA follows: TGTGCCAGCAGTGTTGGGGAAACAGGGAATTCACCCCTCCACTTT. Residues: CASSVGETGNSPLHF.